These 15 T cell receptor beta chains originate from one sample sequenced in a study of blood T cell repertoires in COVID-19. Data came from immunoSEQ multiplex PCR; TCRdb stores just in-frame clones and leaves some out. Of around 360,000 clones listed, more than 70% are singletons. The sample comprised PBMCs or T cells enriched from blood (not recorded which). The receptors originated from a man aged 35-49 years in a cohort exposed to, infected with or recovered from COVID-19 (not recorded which).

The chain uses TRBV4-2 and TRBJ1-6; 7 bases map to TRBD1. V trimming: 4 bases; J trimming: 11 bases; junction bases outside the gene matches: 8. The germline gives CDR1 LGHNA, CDR2 YNFKEQ. The CDR3 is 14 amino acids. In nucleotides, the CDR3 is TGTGCCAGCAGCCGCGGACAGGAAGGGACACCCCTCCACTTT. This translates into CASSRGQEGTPLHF.

This clone was detected only a few times. The V call is TRBV2, the J call TRBJ2-3; D unresolved. Germline assignment: CDR1 SNHLY and CDR2 FYNNEI. This CDR3 has 15 residues. Trimming took 0 bases from V and 1 from J, leaving 8 bases between them. The CDR3 bases are TGTGCCAGCAGTGAAGCGCGAGTCGGCACAGATACGCAGTATTTT. Amino acid sequence: CASSEARVGTDTQYF.

J is TRBJ2-3 and V is TRBV3-1 (or the pseudogene TRBV3-2); D may be TRBD1 (5 bases). The CDR3 totals 14 residues. The germline V and J ends were trimmed by 0 bases and 5 bases, with 9 bases remaining between them. Germline CDR1 and CDR2: LGHDT and YNNKEL (reference sequence). In DNA form, the CDR3 reads TGTGCCAGCAGCCAAGACAGGGTTGGAGATACGCAGTATTTT. It specifies CASSQDRVGDTQYF.

This CDR3 is CASNRQGGDPQHF. The CDR3 DNA reads as TGTGCCAGCAATAGACAGGGGGGAGATCCCCAGCATTTT. This chain joins TRBV28 and TRBJ1-5; TRBD1 aligns across 9 bases. The length of the CDR3 is 13 residues. Germline V gene data show CDR1 as MDHEN and CDR2 as SYDVKM. V shed 7 bases and J 10 bases; nucleotides not matched to a gene: 8. Combining the CDR3 with reference TRBV28 and TRBJ1-5 gives the whole variable domain DVKVTQSSRYLVKRTGEKVFLECVQDMDHENMFWYRQDPGLGLRLIYFSYDVKMKEKGDIPEGYSVSREKKERFSLILESASTNQTSMYLCASNRQGGDPQHFGDGTRLSIL.

The chain employs TRBV27 and TRBJ1-2; D is uncertain. Between the trimmed V and J ends, which lost 4 bases and 4 bases, there was a span of 16 bases. Per the germline V gene, CDR1 is MNHEY and CDR2 is SMNVEV (reference sequence). This CDR3 spans 15 amino acids. In DNA, the CDR3 is TGTGCCAGCAGTTCCCATCCGGAGGGTGGCTATGGCTACACCTTC. Its protein product is CASSSHPEGGYGYTF.

The chain joins TRBV29-1 to TRBJ1-1; D call uncertain. V shed 0 bases and J shed 3 bases, with 8 bases lying between them. The V gene's germline CDR1 is SQVTM and CDR2 ANQGSEA. The CDR3 length is 13 residues. The CDR3 nucleotides read TGCAGCGTTGAAGAAAGGGAGTACACTGAAGCTTTCTTT. It specifies CSVEEREYTEAFF.

This clone showed up just once. This chain connects TRBV10-3 to TRBJ2-5; no firm D call. The germline CDR1 and CDR2 sequences are ENHRY and SYGVKD. This CDR3 is 15 amino acids long. The V end was cut by 3 bases, the J end by 5 bases, with 16 bases between. The CDR3 loop is CAISDSTKGWETQYF. The CDR3 bases are TGTGCCATCAGTGACTCGACAAAAGGTTGGGAGACCCAGTACTTC.

CDR3 protein: CASSDRGSDTQYF. DNA for the CDR3: TGCGCCAGCAGCGATCGGGGTTCAGATACGCAGTATTTT. This rearrangement joins TRBV5-1 to TRBJ2-3; D is perhaps TRBD2 (5 bases). This CDR3 contains 13 residues. V was clipped by 4 bases and J by 4 bases, with 10 bases between them. Germline CDR1 reads SGHRS; CDR2 reads YFSETQ.

V usage is TRBV6-5 and J usage is TRBJ1-4, with a tentative D call TRBD1 (6 bases). This CDR3 is 15 amino acids long. The ends were cut back, 0 bases at V and 7 bases at J, with 12 bases in the middle. Germline loops: CDR1 MNHEY, CDR2 SVGAGI. CDR3 nucleotide sequence: TGTGCCAGCAGTTACTCAGGGCAGGGGAGTGAAAAACTGTTTTTT. It is translated as CASSYSGQGSEKLFF.

This clone has only one observation. The V gene is TRBV7-9, the J gene TRBJ1-1; TRBD1 matches 11 bases. The germline gives CDR1 SEHNR, CDR2 FQNEAQ (reference sequence). CDR3 size: 17 residues. The V and J ends lost 2 bases and 5 bases, in that order; junction bases with no gene match: 10. CDR3 residues: CASSLWRDRGILTEAFF. The CDR3 DNA follows: TGTGCCAGCAGCTTATGGAGGGACAGGGGGATACTTACTGAAGCTTTCTTT.

The CDR3 DNA reads as TGTGCCAGCAGTTTAACCCTGACAAGCATCTTCGAGCAGTACTTC. This sequence encodes CASSLTLTSIFEQYF. The chain joins TRBV28 to TRBJ2-7; no clear D gene. CDR3 length: 15 residues. Germline CDR1 reads MDHEN; CDR2 reads SYDVKM. V lost 2 bases, J lost 6 bases, and 17 bases lay in between.

The genes are TRBV20-1 and TRBJ2-1; 7 bases are shared with TRBD2. The CDR3 runs to 11 residues. The J segment lost 9 bases and the V segment lost 4 bases, leaving 3 bases of the junction unmatched. Germline values: CDR1 DFQATT, CDR2 SNEGSKA (reference sequence). The CDR3 sequence is CSAISGFEQFF. The CDR3 DNA follows: TGCAGTGCTATTAGCGGGTTTGAGCAGTTCTTC.

The chain links TRBV11-2 to TRBJ2-6; 9 bases are a match to TRBD1. J gave up 1 base and V 2 bases, and 6 bases lay outside the gene matches. The CDR3 loop spans 18 amino acids. Per the germline V gene, CDR1 is SGHAT and CDR2 is FQNNGV. The CDR3 loop is CASSLFSDRGSGANVLTF. CDR3 sequence (DNA): TGTGCCAGCAGCTTATTTTCGGACAGGGGATCTGGGGCCAACGTCCTGACTTTC. The variable domain in full, with the rest retrieved from reference TRBV11-2 and TRBJ2-6, is EAGVAQSPRYKIIEKRQSVAFWCNPISGHATLYWYQQILGQGPKLLIQFQNNGVVDDSQLPKDRFSAERLKGVDSTLKIQPAKLEDSAVYLCASSLFSDRGSGANVLTFGAGSRLTVL.

The rearrangement joins TRBV7-2 to TRBJ2-1; TRBD1 is a possible D gene (6 bases). The germline gives CDR1 SGHTA, CDR2 FQGNSA. Trimming pared 5 bases from V and 6 bases from J, leaving 17 bases between. This CDR3 has 15 residues. The CDR3 sequence: CASSAQGLVGNEQFF. The DNA for the CDR3 is TGTGCCAGCAGCGCCCAGGGGCTGGTTGGCAATGAGCAGTTCTTC.

The rearrangement uses TRBV5-8 and TRBJ2-7; 12 nucleotides line up with TRBD1. Trimming at V came to 6 bases and at J to 5 bases, leaving 3 bases not matched to a gene. Germline-derived CDR1 and CDR2 are SGHTS and YDEGEE. This CDR3 has 13 amino acids. The CDR3 DNA reads TGTGCCAGCAAAGGGACAGGGGGCCACGAGCAGTACTTC. Its protein product is CASKGTGGHEQYF.